The 2 T cell receptor beta chains reported below all come from one sample, sequenced in a study of T-cell reconstitution after alpha-beta-depleted transplantation in children. A library of TCRbeta sequences, prepared with unique molecular identifiers, was generated. MiXCR was run by TCRdb on the PCR reads, yielding one entry per CDR3 protein. The data show hundreds of thousands of distinct CDR3 sequences, roughly 14% seen once. The material sequenced was PBMCs, taken before TCRalphabeta/CD19-depleted stem cell transplant. The source of these receptors is a girl aged 2 to 10 with congenital amegakaryocytic thrombocytopenia, due to receive a stem cell transplant.

At least ten counts were recorded for this clonotype. The chain carries TRBV4-2 and TRBJ2-7; 8 positions match TRBD1. CDR3 length: 17 amino acids. Germline CDR1 LGHNA, CDR2 YNFKEQ. V was pared by 1 base and J by 3 bases, with 11 bases of the junction left unmatched. Here the CDR3 reads CASSQAPRTGFLYEQYF. The CDR3 nucleotides are TGTGCCAGCAGCCAAGCGCCTCGGACAGGGTTCCTCTACGAGCAGTACTTC.

This clonotype was detected ten times or more. This chain joins TRBV10-3 and TRBJ2-3, with unresolved D. The CDR3 consists of 13 residues. Germline-derived CDR1 and CDR2 are ENHRY and SYGVKD. The V end lost 2 bases, the J end lost 2 bases, and 5 bases lay between the germline ends. The CDR3 nucleotides read TGTGCCATCAGTGAGGCATCCACAGATACGCAGTATTTT. Encoded protein: CAISEASTDTQYF.